This is a list of T cell receptor beta chains from one sample in a study of OX40 agonist ivuxolimab in advanced cancers. Measured with immunoSEQ multiplex PCR; TCRdb has only the in-frame clones, and not every one. This sample has some 49,000 clones, with 80% to 85% found just once. The sequenced sample was CD4+ or CD8+ T cells sorted from blood, obtained in a trial of the OX40 agonist ivuxolimab. The origin of the receptors is an adult with an advanced solid tumor such as melanoma, head and neck, liver or kidney cancer. Each CDR3 is given with its conserved first and last residue. A D gene is named only where the DNA matches it firmly. The listing skips clone size in some rows; elsewhere it reads once, few, many or a size class.

d_call	v_call	clone_size	j_call	cdr3_nt	cdr3_aa
-	TRBV7-6	-	TRBJ1-6	TGTGCCAGCAGCTTATCCCTAACCGGTCGTTCACCCCTCCACTTT	CASSLSLTGRSPLHF
-	TRBV15	-	TRBJ1-1	TGTGCCATCAAACCCCCAGGGATGAACACTGAAGCTTTCTTT	CAIKPPGMNTEAFF
TRBD1	TRBV27	-	TRBJ1-1	TGTGCCAGCAGTGTGTGGGACAGGAACACTGAAGCTTTCTTT	CASSVWDRNTEAFF
-	TRBV19	-	TRBJ2-7	TGTGCCAGTAGTACCCGAGCCTATGGGGAGCAGTACTTC	CASSTRAYGEQYF
-	TRBV19	few	TRBJ1-2	TGTGCCAGTAGGCACCCCTACGCAGGGGCCAGGTGGGTAGGCTACACCTTC	CASRHPYAGARWVGYTF
-	TRBV6-6	-	TRBJ1-2	TGTGCCAGCAGTTACTCAGGGTTACGAACGGGTGGCTACACCTTC	CASSYSGLRTGGYTF
-	TRBV4-1	-	TRBJ1-1	TGCGCCAGCAGCCAAGATCCCGGGAACACTGAAGCTTTCTTT	CASSQDPGNTEAFF
-	TRBV7-8	-	TRBJ2-1	TGTGCCAGCAGCGCGTACAGGGTGAGCTCCTACAATGAGCAGTTCTTC	CASSAYRVSSYNEQFF
-	TRBV28	-	TRBJ1-2	TGTGCCAGTATAGGAGGGGACTATGGCTACACCTTC	CASIGGDYGYTF
-	TRBV6-5	-	TRBJ2-1	TGTGCCAGCACTCGAGGCAGCGGTAACAATGAGCAGTTCTTC	CASTRGSGNNEQFF
TRBD2	TRBV7-6	-	TRBJ2-3	TGTGCCAGCAGCTCCCTTCGGGCTAGCGGGGGCATCAGGGCAGATACGCAGTATTTT	CASSSLRASGGIRADTQYF
-	TRBV30	-	TRBJ1-1	TGTGCCTGGAGTGACACCGCTGGGGTTGAAGCTTTCTTT	CAWSDTAGVEAFF
-	TRBV7-9	-	TRBJ2-5	TGTGCCAGCAGCTTAGACGGAGGACTATCAGAGACCCAGTACTTC	CASSLDGGLSETQYF
-	TRBV29-1	-	TRBJ2-3	TGCAGCGCCACAGGAATTGGCGGAGCAGATACGCAGTATTTT	CSATGIGGADTQYF
TRBD1	TRBV28	-	TRBJ1-6	TGTGCCAGCCTCCCCGGGGACAGGGGATTCTCACCCCTCCACTTT	CASLPGDRGFSPLHF
-	TRBV4-2	-	TRBJ1-1	TGTGCCAGCAGCCAAGTCCAGAGGGGGGTAGGCCAGGAAGCTTTCTTT	CASSQVQRGVGQEAFF
TRBD2	TRBV4-2	-	TRBJ2-1	TGTGCCAGCAGCCTCGAACTACTGGGCGCCCTAGCGGGCGCCTGGAATGAGCAGTTCTTC	CASSLELLGALAGAWNEQFF
-	TRBV7-2	few	TRBJ2-7	TGTGCCAGCAGGGGGCAGGGGAGCGAGCAGTACTTC	CASRGQGSEQYF
-	TRBV6-6	-	TRBJ2-7	TGTGCCAGCAGCCTTAACCAGGGCGAGCAGTACTTC	CASSLNQGEQYF
-	TRBV5-5	-	TRBJ2-7	TGTGCCAGCAGCTTGGTTAGGGGCCACGAGCAGTACTTC	CASSLVRGHEQYF
-	TRBV2	-	TRBJ1-2	TGTGCCAGCAGTCTCCGGGACTTGACGGTCTATGGCTACACCTTC	CASSLRDLTVYGYTF
-	TRBV11-3	-	TRBJ2-2	TGTGCCAGCAGCACCCCCGGGAACACCGGGGAGCTGTTTTTT	CASSTPGNTGELFF
-	TRBV10-1	-	TRBJ2-3	TGCGCCAGCAGTGAGACCTGCTCGGAGAGGGTTGGGGGCACAGATACGCAGTATTTT	CASSETCSERVGGTDTQYF
TRBD1	TRBV7-3	-	TRBJ1-1	TGTGCCTCCGGGACAGGGGGCGGAATGAACACTGAAGCTTTCTTT	CASGTGGGMNTEAFF
TRBD1	TRBV19	-	TRBJ2-7	TGTGCCAGTAGTATAAGGGGACAGGGAGTGGACTACGAGCAGTACTTC	CASSIRGQGVDYEQYF
-	TRBV7-2	once	TRBJ1-6	TGTGCCAGCAGCTTAGGAACAGGGTTTCAAGGCTCACCCCTCCACTTT	CASSLGTGFQGSPLHF
TRBD1	TRBV6-5	few	TRBJ1-1	TGTGCCAGCAGCAGACAGGGACGGGCTTTCTTT	CASSRQGRAFF
-	TRBV11-2	-	TRBJ2-3	TGTGCCAGCAGCTTAGATCACGGCACAGATACGCAGTATTTT	CASSLDHGTDTQYF
TRBD2	TRBV18	-	TRBJ2-1	TGTGCCAGCTCACCACCCTCGGGGGGGGCCGTCAATGAGCAGTTCTTC	CASSPPSGGAVNEQFF
-	TRBV5-4	-	TRBJ2-1	TGTGCCAGCAGCTCCGACAACAATGAGCAGTTCTTC	CASSSDNNEQFF
-	TRBV10-3	-	TRBJ1-3	TGTGCCATCAGACCGGTACTTGGAAACACCATATATTTT	CAIRPVLGNTIYF
-	TRBV7-3	-	TRBJ2-2	TGTGCCAGCAGCCCGCCTGGGGCGCGGGACACCGGGGAGCTGTTTTTT	CASSPPGARDTGELFF
-	TRBV6-5	once	TRBJ1-2	TGTGCCAGCAGTTACCTCGGGGGCTATGGCTACACCTTC	CASSYLGGYGYTF
-	TRBV7-3	-	TRBJ1-3	TGTGCCAGCAGCTTAAGCGGCGAAGGGCTTGGCGTCTCTGGAAACACCATATATTTT	CASSLSGEGLGVSGNTIYF
-	TRBV6-6	once	TRBJ2-2	TGTGCCAGCTCATACAACACCGGGGAGCTGTTTTTT	CASSYNTGELFF
-	TRBV4-1	-	TRBJ2-3	TGCGCCAGCAGAGGAGTCCGGGGCACAGATACGCAGTATTTT	CASRGVRGTDTQYF
TRBD2	TRBV10-2	-	TRBJ2-1	TGCGCCAGCAGTGAAGGGGCGATAGCGGGGATATACAATGAGCAGTTCTTC	CASSEGAIAGIYNEQFF